A single sample gave rise to the 21 T cell receptor beta chains below, sequenced in a study of monozygotic twins with inflammatory bowel disease (dated by TCRdb to about 2019). To prepare the library, 5' RACE was applied. TCRdb lists the instrument as Illumina HiSeq 2500. Following reprocessing of the reads by TCRdb, the data hold one row per CDR3 protein sequence and no DNA is available. The sample table on file contains a few hundred thousand distinct CDR3 sequences. Of the sample, approximately 5.9% falls within the top ten clones. Sequenced input: blood. Every receptor here comes from a human donor with ulcerative colitis or Crohn's disease, or a healthy co-twin of an affected twin (not recorded which).

The chain combines TRBV6-2 or TRBV6-3 with TRBJ2-7. The CDR3 length is 16 residues. Looked up from germline, CDR1 is MNHEY and CDR2 is SVGEGT. The CDR3 is CASSYRRTLSSYEQYF.

This sequence joins TRBV20-1 and TRBJ2-7; the D call from TCRdb, TRBD2, cannot be confirmed without DNA. CDR1 and CDR2 (germline): DFQATT, SNEGSKA (reference sequence). This CDR3 is 14 amino acids long. CDR3: CSASVSSGSYEQYF.

The gene calls are TRBV24-1 and TRBJ2-7; TCRdb indicates TRBD1, and absent DNA this call remains unverified. CDR3 length: 13 amino acids. CDR1 KGHDR and CDR2 SFDVKD come from the germline V gene. The chain's CDR3 is CATSGQGTNEQYF.

The chain joins TRBV9 to TRBJ2-3; without DNA, the TCRdb call of TRBD1 cannot be checked. The CDR3 covers 16 residues. The V gene's germline CDR1 is SGDLS and CDR2 YYNGEE. CDR3 sequence reads: CASSARQGVLPDTQYF.

V gene TRBV4-3 combines with J gene TRBJ2-5; with no DNA, the TCRdb D assignment of TRBD2 cannot be verified. This CDR3 has 14 residues. CDR1 LGHNA and CDR2 YSLEER come from the germline V gene. CDR3 sequence: CASSQVAGVETQYF.

CDR3 residues: CASSRWDRSTDTQYF. This chain joins TRBV5-1 and TRBJ2-3; TCRdb proposes TRBD1, but this gene call is untestable without DNA. The length of the CDR3 is 15 residues. Germline-derived CDR1 and CDR2 are SGHRS and YFSETQ.

The chain recombines TRBV5-1 with TRBJ2-5; TCRdb's D call of TRBD2 is untestable without DNA. The CDR3 runs to 16 residues. Germline-derived CDR1 and CDR2 are SGHRS and YFSETQ. The CDR3 sequence: CASSLEATQRRETQYF.

The rearrangement uses TRBV7-6 and TRBJ1-3; TCRdb's D gene call, TRBD1, goes unchecked for lack of DNA. The CDR3 totals 15 residues. Germline V gives CDR1 SGHVS, CDR2 FNYEAQ. CDR3 loop: CASSLGGGLGNTIYF.

The rearrangement uses TRBV25-1 and TRBJ2-4; the D call of TRBD1 rests on TCRdb alone, since no DNA is present to check it. This CDR3 comprises 14 residues. Looked up from germline, CDR1 is MGHDK and CDR2 is SYGVNS. The CDR3 protein is CASSDNLGRNIQYF.

CDR3 sequence: CASGTSGSVTGELFF. The rearrangement joins TRBV5-1 to TRBJ2-2; TCRdb selects TRBD2, and the lack of DNA leaves this call unchecked. In germline, CDR1 is SGHRS, CDR2 YFSETQ. This CDR3 is 15 amino acids long.

This chain links TRBV6-2 or TRBV6-3 with TRBJ1-2; lacking DNA, the TRBD1 call made by TCRdb goes unchecked. CDR3 length equals 13 residues. CDR1 and CDR2 (germline): MNHEY, SVGEGT. The CDR3 region is CASSRDGYYGYTF.

The chain has TRBV20-1 and TRBJ2-3; checking the TCRdb D call of TRBD2 is not possible without DNA. The CDR3 has 16 amino acids. Germline loops: CDR1 DFQATT, CDR2 SNEGSKA (reference sequence). The CDR3 spells CSARWTSGSGADTQYF.

This chain uses TRBV12-3 or TRBV12-4 with TRBJ1-2; TCRdb's D call of TRBD1 is untestable without DNA. The CDR3 covers 15 residues. CDR3 residues: CASSRQIGTGHGYTF.

The chain combines TRBV6-1 with TRBJ2-5; TCRdb's D gene call, TRBD2, goes unchecked for lack of DNA. The CDR3 runs 15 residues. CDR1 and CDR2 (germline): MNHNS, SASEGT. The CDR3 sequence is CASSERTSGGGTQYF.

CDR3 residues: CASRRDLLAYNEQFF. The chain has TRBV5-1 and TRBJ2-1; TCRdb calls TRBD2, which cannot be checked without DNA. Per the germline V gene, CDR1 is SGHRS and CDR2 is YFSETQ. CDR3 length: 15 residues. Full variable domain (missing parts from reference TRBV5-1 and TRBJ2-1): KAGVTQTPRYLIKTRGQQVTLSCSPISGHRSVSWYQQTPGQGLQFLFEYFSETQRNKGNFPGRFSGRQFSNSRSEMNVSTLELGDSALYLCASRRDLLAYNEQFFGPGTRLTVL.

V and J are TRBV27 and TRBJ2-7; as DNA is missing, the TRBD1 call by TCRdb cannot be tested. Germline-derived CDR1 and CDR2 are MNHEY and SMNVEV (reference sequence). This CDR3 comprises 14 residues. The CDR3 sequence is CASSPGTRAYEQYF.

The chain uses TRBV7-6 and TRBJ2-1; the D gene TCRdb calls, TRBD1, cannot be checked with no DNA. Germline V gene sequence: CDR1 SGHVS, CDR2 FNYEAQ. CDR3 length: 13 residues. CDR3 amino acids: CASSSGSSNEQFF. Combining the CDR3 with reference TRBV7-6 and TRBJ2-1 gives the whole variable domain GAGVSQSPRYKVTKRGQDVALRCDPISGHVSLYWYRQALGQGPEFLTYFNYEAQQDKSGLPNDRFSAERPEGSISTLTIQRTEQRDSAMYRCASSSGSSNEQFFGPGTRLTVL.

V is TRBV20-1 and J is TRBJ2-7; TCRdb calls TRBD1, which cannot be checked without DNA. The germline V gene has CDR1 DFQATT and CDR2 SNEGSKA (reference sequence). The CDR3 sequence is 17 residues long. This CDR3 reads CSARPGTGGSSSYEQYF.

The V and J genes are TRBV19 and TRBJ2-5; lacking DNA, the TRBD1 call made by TCRdb goes unchecked. The length of the CDR3 is 14 residues. Germline V gene data show CDR1 as LNHDA and CDR2 as SQIVND (reference sequence). The CDR3 sequence is CASSIQGARETQYF.

This sequence joins TRBV18 and TRBJ1-1; TCRdb selects TRBD1, and the lack of DNA leaves this call unchecked. This CDR3 is built from 18 residues. The germline gives CDR1 KGHSH, CDR2 LQKENI. Here the CDR3 reads CASSPPGTGGSMNTEAFF.

The chain links TRBV6-1 to TRBJ2-3; TCRdb names TRBD2, which stays unverified in the absence of DNA. The CDR3 totals 13 residues. Per germline, CDR1 MNHNS and CDR2 SASEGT. CDR3 region: CASSVGGGDTQYF.